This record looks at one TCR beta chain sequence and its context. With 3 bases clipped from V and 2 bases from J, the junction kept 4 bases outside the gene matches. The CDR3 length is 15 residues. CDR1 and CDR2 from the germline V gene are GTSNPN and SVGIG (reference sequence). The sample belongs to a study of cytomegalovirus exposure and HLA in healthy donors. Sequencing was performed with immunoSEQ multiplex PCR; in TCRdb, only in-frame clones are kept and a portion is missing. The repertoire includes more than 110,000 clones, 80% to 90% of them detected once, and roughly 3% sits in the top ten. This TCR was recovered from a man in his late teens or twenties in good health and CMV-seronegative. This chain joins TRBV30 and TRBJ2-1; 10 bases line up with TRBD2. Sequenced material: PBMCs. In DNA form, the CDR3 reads TGTGCCTGGAGCGGACTAGCGGAAGCCTACAATGAGCAGTTCTTC. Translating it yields CAWSGLAEAYNEQFF. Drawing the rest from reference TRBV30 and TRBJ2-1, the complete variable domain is SQTIHQWPATLVQPVGSPLSLECTVEGTSNPNLYWYRQAAGRGLQLLFYSVGIGQISSEVPQNLSASRPQDRQFILSSKKLLLSDSGFYLCAWSGLAEAYNEQFFGPGTRLTVL.